What follows describes a single T cell receptor (beta chain). The sample is drawn from a study of CD8 T cells in Susac syndrome. Study-level information: Patients with Susac syndrome were therapy-naive, on corticosteroids, or on intravenous immunoglobulin alone at blood draw.

Random-hexamer reverse transcription was applied to roughly 0.45 to 1 ug RNA. One entry per CDR3 protein results from TCRdb running MiXCR on the immunoSEQ multiplex PCR reads. The top ten hold roughly 0.8% of the sample, which has approximately 49,000 distinct CDR3 sequences, around 95% seen once. Between the trimmed V and J ends, which lost 3 bases and 2 bases, there was a span of 7 bases. CDR3 length: 13 residues. CDR1 and CDR2 from the germline V gene are LNHDA and SQIVND (reference sequence). CD8+ and CD4+ T cells from blood underwent TCR beta sequencing, which was carried out in a high-throughput format.

This sequence joins TRBV19 and TRBJ1-2; D unresolved. The TCR sequence derives from a human donor with Susac syndrome. The specimen sequenced was CD8+ T cells from PBMCs. CDR3 DNA sequence: TGTGCCAGTAGTATGTCCAACAACTATGGCTACACCTTC. It specifies CASSMSNNYGYTF.